The sequence of this T cell receptor (beta chain) was determined in a study of cytomegalovirus exposure and HLA in healthy donors. The study's findings and limits: In an earlier analysis, most TCR beta V segments were productive about 87% or about 30% of the time. There were some public TCRs occurring in many donors, but most TCR sequences were rare. Later analysis suggested most CMV-associated TCR beta chains were HLA-restricted.

As for this clone: Antigen specificity is unknown.

There were likely unrecorded immune exposures, though donors were nominally healthy when sampled. PCR employed 60 Vbeta and 13 Jbeta primers. The table came from immunoSEQ multiplex PCR; TCRdb's copy has only in-frame clones and leaves some out. This table has under 100,000 clones, over 60% appearing once. The clonotype comes from a man aged 35-49 years in good health and CMV-seronegative. Sequencing was performed on PBMCs.

In nucleotides, the CDR3 is TGCACCAGCAGCCAGGGGATAGCGGGGGGCCCGTACAATGAGCAGTTCTTC. Protein: CTSSQGIAGGPYNEQFF. This rearrangement joins TRBV1 to TRBJ2-1; the table's D gene call, TRBD2, was not cross checked with the DNA. TRBV1 is a pseudogene segment. The CDR3 has 17 amino acids.